A single sample is the source of the 17 T cell receptor beta chains below, sequenced in a study of T cells expressing NK-cell markers. TCRdb reworked the 5' RACE reads into one entry per CDR3 protein, no DNA. The sample features about 190,000 distinct CDR3 sequences, with roughly a fifth in its top ten. Sequenced: blood T cells: a sorted CD56 or NKG2C T cell subset, CD4+ or CD8+ T cells, or bulk PBMC T cells (not recorded which). These receptors were obtained from a man aged 18-69 years in good health.

The chain carries TRBV10-3 and TRBJ2-7; TCRdb lists TRBD1, though no DNA is available to test this call. The length of the CDR3 is 17 residues. Germline-derived CDR1 and CDR2 are ENHRY and SYGVKD. CDR3: CATRPGHPTQYVYEQYF.

The chain uses TRBV7-9 and TRBJ1-2. This CDR3 has 15 amino acids. Germline CDR1 and CDR2: SEHNR and FQNEAQ (reference sequence). The CDR3: CASSGSDRVSGSYTF.

This chain uses TRBV12-3 or TRBV12-4 with TRBJ1-1; lacking DNA, the TRBD1 call made by TCRdb goes unchecked. The CDR3 spans 12 residues. CDR3 in amino acids: CASSLDPRVSFF.

V usage is TRBV5-1 and J usage is TRBJ1-1. The length of the CDR3 is 16 residues. Germline lookup yields CDR1 SGHRS and CDR2 YFSETQ. This CDR3 reads CASSLSSYYRNTEAFF.

The V call is TRBV29-1, the J call TRBJ1-2. This CDR3 contains 12 residues. The V gene's germline CDR1 is SQVTM and CDR2 ANQGSEA. The CDR3 loop reads CSASTTNYGYTF.

The chain joins TRBV23-1 to TRBJ2-4; the TCRdb call, TRBD1, lacks DNA for checking. TRBV23-1 is an open reading frame, and its role is uncertain. This CDR3 has 14 residues. The CDR3 loop is CASSQGQGGNIQYF.

J is TRBJ1-1 and V is TRBV4-2. The CDR3 is made up of 14 amino acids. Germline V gene data show CDR1 as LGHNA and CDR2 as YNFKEQ. The CDR3 protein is CASSQVAGNKRAFF.

The chain couples TRBV10-3 to TRBJ2-1; TCRdb outputs TRBD1, but without DNA this stays unchecked. The length of the CDR3 is 15 residues. Germline values: CDR1 ENHRY, CDR2 SYGVKD. The CDR3 sequence: CAISGWGQMYNEQFF.

The gene calls are TRBV5-1 and TRBJ2-7; without DNA, the TCRdb call of TRBD2 cannot be checked. CDR1 SGHRS and CDR2 YFSETQ come from the germline V gene. This CDR3 is built from 16 residues. This CDR3 is CASSLEEGRLTYEQYF.

The chain uses TRBV11-2 and TRBJ1-2; TCRdb returns TRBD1, unconfirmable since there is no DNA. The CDR3 sequence is 14 residues long. Germline CDR1 reads SGHAT; CDR2 reads FQNNGV. The CDR3 spells CASSQQGGNYGYTF.

The chain recombines TRBV20-1 with TRBJ1-2; TCRdb indicates TRBD1, and absent DNA this call remains unverified. In germline, CDR1 is DFQATT, CDR2 SNEGSKA (reference sequence). This CDR3 is built from 16 residues. CDR3: CSARDTGTEVNYGYTF.

The chain is built from TRBV2 and TRBJ1-2; TCRdb's D gene call, TRBD1, goes unchecked for lack of DNA. The CDR3 consists of 13 residues. Germline CDR1 and CDR2: SNHLY and FYNNEI. The CDR3 is CASKPGGGYGYTF.

The chain links TRBV4-1 to TRBJ1-6. The CDR3 is 15 residues long. Germline CDR1 and CDR2: MGHRA and YSYEKL. CDR3 loop: CASSQGLSYNSPLHF.

The rearrangement links TRBV19 to TRBJ1-1; TCRdb lists TRBD1, though no DNA is available to test this call. CDR1 is LNHDA and CDR2 is SQIVND in the germline V gene (reference sequence). The CDR3 loop spans 14 amino acids. CDR3 in amino acids: CASSIGGARTEAFF.

The V call is TRBV9, the J call TRBJ2-1. The germline CDR1 and CDR2 sequences are SGDLS and YYNGEE. The CDR3 loop spans 12 amino acids. The CDR3 sequence is CASSQVSDEQFF.

Here the CDR3 reads CASSLLGGFGNYGYTF. This chain links TRBV13 with TRBJ1-2. The CDR3 contains 16 residues. CDR1 PRHDT and CDR2 FYEKMQ come from the germline V gene (reference sequence).

The chain has TRBV5-1 and TRBJ1-2; the D call of TRBD1 rests on TCRdb alone, since no DNA is present to check it. CDR1 and CDR2 (germline): SGHRS, YFSETQ. The CDR3 totals 16 residues. The CDR3 spells CASSLESGQPKNGYTF.